This T cell receptor (beta chain) was observed in a study of graft-versus-host responses after intestinal transplantation. Graft tissue processing released intraepithelial and lamina propria lymphocytes. Turning to this clone: What it binds is not known.

The CDR3 length is 14 residues. Germline V CDR1 and CDR2: LNHDA, SQIVND (reference sequence). The ends lost 5 bases at V and 2 bases at J; junction bases unmatched: 4. Study-wide points: Patients who carried graft-donor T cell macrochimerism also had high graft-versus-host to host-versus-graft clonal ratios in their allografts. Detected in recipient marrow were GvH clones, some of which were first observed in ileum or blood.

Some clones are missing from TCRdb's copy, which holds only in-frame ones; the method was immunoSEQ multiplex PCR. The table records about 18,000 clones, approximately 82% of them present only once. The TCR originated in a human patient who received an intestinal transplant, so some T cells may come from the graft donor. The sample here was ileum tissue, taken 17 days after transplant. The V and J genes are TRBV19 and TRBJ2-7, with TRBD1 matching 9 bases. Written as DNA, the CDR3 is TGTGCCAGTAGTGCCGGACAGGGGCCCTACGAGCAGTACTTC. This codes for CASSAGQGPYEQYF.